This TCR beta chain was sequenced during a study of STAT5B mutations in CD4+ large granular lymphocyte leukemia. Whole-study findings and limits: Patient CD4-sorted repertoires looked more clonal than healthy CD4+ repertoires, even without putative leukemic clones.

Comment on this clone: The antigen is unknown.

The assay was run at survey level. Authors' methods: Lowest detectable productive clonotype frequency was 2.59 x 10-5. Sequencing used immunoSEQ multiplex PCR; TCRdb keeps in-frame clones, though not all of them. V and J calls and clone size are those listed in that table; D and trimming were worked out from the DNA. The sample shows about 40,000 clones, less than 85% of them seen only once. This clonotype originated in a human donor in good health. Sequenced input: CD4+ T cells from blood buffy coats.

The CDR3 DNA sequence: TGTGCCAGCTCACCACCGTCCAGCGGGGGGTCTGCCGGGGAGCTGTTTTTT. As protein: CASSPPSSGGSAGELFF. The rearrangement uses TRBV18 and TRBJ2-2, with TRBD2 matching 9 bases. The germline V gene encodes CDR1 KGHSH and CDR2 LQKENI. V shed 0 bases and J 6 bases; nucleotides not matched to a gene: 8. CDR3 length: 17 residues.